This is a list of T cell receptor beta chains from one sample in a study of T-cell reconstitution after alpha-beta-depleted transplantation in children. Each CDR3 protein is one row after TCRdb ran MiXCR on the PCR reads. The sample lists just over 350,000 distinct CDR3 sequences, roughly 14% occurring once. The material sequenced was PBMCs, taken from the stem cell graft. These receptors were taken from a human donor who donated a stem cell graft to a child with Fanconi anemia. Each CDR3 is given with its conserved first and last residue. The D gene is left open where the match is weak. Size is stated for part of the rows, as once, few or many counts, or as a class when the clone is expanded.

V	D	J	size	CDR3	DNA
TRBV30	-	TRBJ1-1	-	CAWSVTRQVNTEAFF	TGTGCCTGGAGTGTAACGCGGCAGGTGAACACTGAAGCTTTCTTT
TRBV20-1	TRBD1	TRBJ1-5	many	CSARPDLQGGFQPQHF	TGCAGTGCTAGACCGGACCTACAGGGGGGCTTTCAGCCCCAGCATTTT
TRBV10-3	-	TRBJ1-3	-	CAISNLGGAYGNTIYF	TGTGCCATCAGTAACTTGGGGGGCGCCTATGGAAACACCATATATTTT
TRBV7-2	TRBD1	TRBJ1-2	many	CASSLVHRDSVYYGYTF	TGTGCCAGCAGCTTAGTCCACCGGGACAGCGTTTACTATGGCTACACCTTC
TRBV4-3	-	TRBJ1-5	few	CASSQDRWGVGNQPQHF	TGCGCCAGCAGCCAAGATCGGTGGGGGGTCGGCAATCAGCCCCAGCATTTT
TRBV6-5	-	TRBJ2-1	-	CASSARRRGYNEQFF	TGTGCCAGCAGCGCGCGGAGACGGGGGTACAATGAGCAGTTCTTC
TRBV9	-	TRBJ2-7	-	CASSALGVSVHEQYF	TGTGCCAGCAGCGCCCTGGGAGTTAGCGTCCACGAGCAGTACTTC
TRBV3-1	-	TRBJ2-2	few	CASSLNPGVVGELFF	TGTGCCAGCAGCCTTAACCCGGGGGTGGTCGGGGAGCTGTTTTTT
TRBV5-6	-	TRBJ1-1	few	CASSLQEVHTEAFF	TGTGCCAGCAGCTTACAGGAGGTGCACACTGAAGCTTTCTTT
TRBV24-1	-	TRBJ2-5	many	CATSDRGQGETQYF	TGTGCCACCAGTGACCGGGGTCAGGGAGAGACCCAGTACTTC
TRBV6-5	TRBD2	TRBJ2-4	-	CASSYSVGGAKNIQYF	TGTGCCAGCAGTTACTCAGTGGGGGGGGCCAAAAACATTCAGTACTTC
TRBV12-3/TRBV12-4	-	TRBJ2-1	many	CASSLAGTRGNEQFF	TGTGCCAGCAGCCTCGCCGGGACAAGGGGCAATGAGCAGTTCTTC
TRBV28	-	TRBJ2-3	-	CASSLWLEIPDTQYF	TGTGCCAGCAGTTTATGGCTAGAAATACCAGATACGCAGTATTTT
TRBV12-3/TRBV12-4	TRBD2	TRBJ2-1	many	CASTLAGTSYNEQFF	TGTGCCAGCACCTTAGCGGGAACTTCCTACAATGAGCAGTTCTTC
TRBV27	-	TRBJ2-6	few	CASSATGWGSGANVLTF	TGTGCCAGCAGTGCTACTGGTTGGGGCTCTGGGGCCAACGTCCTGACTTTC
TRBV28	TRBD1	TRBJ1-1	-	CASSLPLQGSSEAFF	TGTGCCAGCAGTTTACCCCTACAGGGGTCCTCCGAAGCTTTCTTT
TRBV29-1	-	TRBJ1-4	many	CSVLITGEKLFF	TGCAGCGTTCTTATCACGGGTGAAAAACTGTTTTTT
TRBV5-1	-	TRBJ1-3	many	CASSATGGNTIYF	TGCGCCAGCAGCGCGACAGGTGGAAACACCATATATTTT
TRBV5-1	-	TRBJ2-5	once	CASSFSEQETQYF	TGCGCCAGCAGCTTCTCCGAACAAGAGACCCAGTACTTC
TRBV13	-	TRBJ1-1	-	CASARGWVKPNTEAFF	TGTGCCAGCGCCAGAGGGTGGGTAAAGCCGAACACTGAAGCTTTCTTT
TRBV14	-	TRBJ1-1	few	CASSRWEGNAEAFF	TGTGCCAGCAGTCGGTGGGAAGGGAACGCTGAAGCTTTCTTT
TRBV5-1	TRBD2	TRBJ2-3	many	CASSLAGSDTQYF	TGCGCCAGCAGCCTAGCGGGCTCAGATACGCAGTATTTT
TRBV20-1	-	TRBJ2-5	-	CSAVPGAGETQYF	TGCAGTGCTGTCCCGGGGGCCGGAGAGACCCAGTACTTC
TRBV4-2	-	TRBJ2-1	many	CASSQELANEQFF	TGTGCCAGCAGCCAAGAGCTAGCGAATGAGCAGTTCTTC
TRBV30	-	TRBJ1-1	-	CAWKGEVDTEAFF	TGTGCCTGGAAAGGCGAAGTGGACACTGAAGCTTTCTTT
TRBV15	-	TRBJ2-3	many	CATRNGISTDTQYF	TGTGCCACCAGGAACGGAATTAGCACAGATACGCAGTATTTT
TRBV28	TRBD1	TRBJ1-6	-	CASRSTGESPLHF	TGTGCCAGCAGATCGACAGGGGAGTCACCCCTCCACTTT
TRBV2	-	TRBJ1-5	-	CASSVEEGNQPQHF	TGTGCCAGCAGTGTAGAGGAAGGCAATCAGCCCCAGCATTTT
TRBV24-1	-	TRBJ1-2	few	CATSDQSLNYGYTF	TGTGCCACCAGTGATCAGTCGCTTAACTATGGCTACACCTTC
TRBV4-2	-	TRBJ1-1	many	CASSQDPNPNTEAFF	TGTGCCAGCAGCCAAGATCCTAACCCGAACACTGAAGCTTTCTTT
TRBV20-1	-	TRBJ2-7	many	CSVTRRSYEQYF	TGCAGTGTAACCCGTCGAAGCTACGAGCAGTACTTC
TRBV20-1	-	TRBJ2-1	few	CSASIVTGYNEQFF	TGCAGTGCTAGTATCGTGACGGGCTACAATGAGCAGTTCTTC
TRBV7-6	-	TRBJ2-2	-	CASSTETGSGTGELFF	TGTGCCAGCAGCACCGAAACAGGATCAGGGACCGGGGAGCTGTTTTTT
TRBV7-2	-	TRBJ1-3	few	CASSLVSGRNTIYF	TGTGCCAGCAGCTTAGTATCGGGGAGAAACACCATATATTTT
TRBV25-1	TRBD2	TRBJ2-2	few	CASRGPLAVRELFF	TGTGCCAGCAGGGGTCCACTAGCGGTACGGGAGCTGTTTTTT
TRBV27	TRBD1	TRBJ1-1	few	CASSSRQGVLNTEAFF	TGTGCCAGCAGTTCAAGACAGGGGGTTCTGAACACTGAAGCTTTCTTT
TRBV7-2	TRBD2	TRBJ2-1	few	CASSLYSGGVSSYNEQFF	TGTGCCAGCAGCCTGTATAGCGGGGGGGTAAGCTCCTACAATGAGCAGTTCTTC
TRBV2	-	TRBJ1-5	-	CASSVEGYQPQHF	TGTGCCAGCAGTGTTGAGGGATATCAGCCCCAGCATTTT
TRBV7-9	-	TRBJ2-1	-	CASSSQTLGEQFF	TGTGCCAGCAGCTCTCAAACTCTCGGTGAGCAGTTCTTC
TRBV5-1	-	TRBJ2-1	many	CASSLTGSMSYNEQFF	TGCGCCAGCAGCTTAACAGGGTCTATGTCCTACAATGAGCAGTTCTTC
TRBV15	TRBD1	TRBJ2-1	few	CATNSIPGQRDEQFF	TGTGCCACCAACTCAATTCCGGGACAGAGGGATGAGCAGTTCTTC
TRBV29-1	-	TRBJ2-2	-	CSVAASGELFF	TGCAGCGTTGCGGCAAGCGGGGAGCTGTTTTTT
TRBV5-8	-	TRBJ2-1	-	CASSQRVNSYNEQFF	TGTGCCAGCAGTCAGCGGGTTAACTCCTACAATGAGCAGTTCTTC
TRBV4-2	TRBD1	TRBJ2-7	many	CASSRPAGTGSSYEQYF	TGTGCCAGCAGCCGCCCAGCCGGGACAGGGAGCTCCTACGAGCAGTACTTC
TRBV7-9	-	TRBJ2-1	few	CASSFRAHSAYNEQFF	TGTGCCAGCAGCTTTAGGGCCCACTCGGCCTACAATGAGCAGTTCTTC
TRBV12-1	-	TRBJ1-5	-	CASSYPGGQPQHF	TGTGCCAGCAGCTACCCTGGGGGGCAGCCCCAGCATTTT
TRBV4-2	TRBD1	TRBJ2-2	many	CASSPLGQGELTGELFF	TGTGCCAGCAGCCCCCTGGGACAGGGGGAGTTGACCGGGGAGCTGTTTTTT
TRBV20-1	-	TRBJ2-5	many	CSARVSGAETQYF	TGCAGTGCTAGAGTTAGCGGAGCGGAGACCCAGTACTTC
TRBV4-2	-	TRBJ1-5	-	CASSQVGRAPLNSNQPQHF	TGTGCCAGCAGCCAGGTCGGCAGGGCGCCTTTGAATAGCAATCAGCCCCAGCATTTT
TRBV7-9	TRBD2	TRBJ2-5	many	CASHFVGGKETQYF	TGTGCCAGCCATTTCGTCGGGGGGAAGGAGACCCAGTACTTC
TRBV6-2/TRBV6-3	TRBD1	TRBJ2-2	-	CASSRTGVLTGELFF	TGTGCCAGCAGCCGGACAGGGGTTTTAACCGGGGAGCTGTTTTTT
TRBV28	-	TRBJ2-1	-	CASSLFADNEQFF	TGTGCCAGCAGTTTGTTCGCGGACAATGAGCAGTTCTTC
TRBV11-2	-	TRBJ1-1	-	CASTHPTRTDMNTEAFF	TGTGCCAGCACACACCCTACTCGGACAGATATGAACACTGAAGCTTTCTTT
TRBV11-2	TRBD1	TRBJ2-1	-	CASSLDRGQYNEQFF	TGTGCCAGCAGCTTAGACAGGGGGCAATACAATGAGCAGTTCTTC
TRBV7-8	-	TRBJ2-7	-	CASSLQRTSYEQYF	TGTGCCAGCAGCTTACAGAGAACCTCCTACGAGCAGTACTTC
TRBV12-3/TRBV12-4	-	TRBJ2-2	many	CASREGERGLFF	TGTGCCAGCAGGGAGGGGGAGCGGGGGCTGTTTTTT
TRBV9	-	TRBJ2-3	many	CASSVSGTSTDTQYF	TGTGCCAGCAGCGTATCGGGGACTAGCACAGATACGCAGTATTTT
TRBV7-2	-	TRBJ2-7	many	CASSFGHRDYEQYF	TGTGCCAGCAGCTTCGGCCATCGGGACTACGAGCAGTACTTC
TRBV18	TRBD2	TRBJ2-7	few	CASSGGINEQYF	TGTGCCAGCTCCGGGGGGATCAACGAGCAGTACTTC
TRBV12-3/TRBV12-4	TRBD1	TRBJ1-1	few	CASSLSGTGRTEAFF	TGTGCCAGCAGTTTATCCGGGACAGGGCGGACTGAAGCTTTCTTT